The rows below give T cell receptor beta chains drawn from one sample of a study of T cell changes during pregnancy in multiple sclerosis. TCRdb's copy holds only in-frame clones and misses some; the assay was immunoSEQ multiplex PCR. The table records roughly 48,000 clones, approximately 95% of them present only once. Here the sequenced sample was CD8+ T cells from peripheral blood mononuclear cells, taken in the first trimester of pregnancy. The receptor set was obtained from a female donor with multiple sclerosis, enrolled in a pregnancy study. Both conserved end residues are part of each CDR3. The D gene is left open where the match is weak. Clone sizes are given selectively: once, few, many, or a class where the clone is expanded.

TRBJ1-1,-,-,TRBV25-1,CASSELGAGNTEAFF,TGTGCCAGCAGTGAATTAGGGGCGGGAAACACTGAAGCTTTCTTT
TRBJ2-2,-,TRBD1,TRBV30,CAWSTSTGNTGELFF,TGTGCCTGGAGTACCTCGACAGGGAATACCGGGGAGCTGTTTTTT
TRBJ2-7,-,TRBD1,TRBV4-1,CASSQVTGGYEQYF,TGCGCCAGCAGCCAGGTGACAGGGGGTTACGAGCAGTACTTC
TRBJ2-7,-,-,TRBV7-6,CASSTPREQLSSYEQYF,TGTGCCAGCAGCACCCCCCGAGAGCAACTAAGCTCCTACGAGCAGTACTTC
TRBJ2-7,-,TRBD2,TRBV4-1,CASSSVAGGAYEQYF,TGCGCCAGCAGCTCGGTAGCGGGAGGCGCCTACGAGCAGTACTTC
TRBJ2-1,-,TRBD2,TRBV6-1,CASSEVAGGYNEQFF,TGTGCCAGCAGTGAAGTAGCGGGAGGTTACAATGAGCAGTTCTTC
TRBJ2-3,few,TRBD1,TRBV7-9,CASSSKLTGDTRDTQYF,TGTGCCAGCAGCTCCAAGCTGACAGGGGACACCAGGGATACGCAGTATTTT
TRBJ2-2,-,TRBD2,TRBV7-6,CASSLVAGQGGTGELFF,TGTGCCAGCAGCTTAGTTGCGGGGCAGGGAGGGACCGGGGAGCTGTTTTTT
TRBJ1-1,-,-,TRBV10-1,CASNKNTEAFF,TGCGCCAGCAACAAAAACACTGAAGCTTTCTTT
TRBJ1-5,-,-,TRBV19,CASSSARSQPQHF,TGTGCCAGTAGTTCTGCGAGGTCTCAGCCCCAGCATTTT
TRBJ2-1,-,TRBD1,TRBV7-7,CASSHGTDTYNEQFF,TGTGCCAGCAGTCATGGGACAGACACATACAATGAGCAGTTCTTC
TRBJ1-5,-,TRBD1,TRBV13,CASSLGQGVFQPQHF,TGTGCCAGCAGCTTAGGGCAGGGGGTATTTCAGCCCCAGCATTTT
TRBJ2-7,medium-sized,-,TRBV10-3,CAISESDSSYEQYF,TGTGCCATCAGTGAGTCCGACAGCTCCTACGAGCAGTACTTC
TRBJ2-7,-,-,TRBV28,CASRRRDSYEQYF,TGTGCCAGCCGTCGACGGGACTCCTACGAGCAGTACTTC
TRBJ2-6,-,-,TRBV7-8,CASSLQESGANVLTF,TGTGCCAGCAGCTTACAGGAATCTGGGGCCAACGTCCTGACTTTC
TRBJ1-1,-,-,TRBV11-2,CASSLIGENTEAFF,TGTGCCAGCAGCTTAATCGGGGAGAACACTGAAGCTTTCTTT
TRBJ2-1,-,-,TRBV2,CAISLRAYNEQFF,TGTGCCATCAGCCTCAGGGCGTACAATGAGCAGTTCTTC
TRBJ2-7,once,-,TRBV19,CASSIGQGLSYEQYF,TGTGCCAGTAGTATTGGTCAGGGTCTATCCTACGAGCAGTACTTC
TRBJ1-1,-,TRBD1,TRBV27,CASSLLPTGASTEAFF,TGTGCCAGCAGTTTATTGCCAACAGGGGCTAGCACTGAAGCTTTCTTT
TRBJ1-2,-,TRBD1,TRBV19,CASSLASTGAKGYTF,TGTGCCAGTAGTTTAGCTTCCACAGGGGCAAAGGGCTACACCTTC
TRBJ2-1,-,TRBD2,TRBV5-4,CASSLRRETYNEQFF,TGTGCCAGCAGCTTGAGGCGGGAGACCTACAATGAGCAGTTCTTC
TRBJ2-7,-,TRBD1,TRBV6-5,CATSLPGGLSDEQYF,TGTGCCACCAGTCTCCCAGGGGGCCTTAGCGACGAGCAGTACTTC
TRBJ1-1,-,-,TRBV27,CASSSQGGRNTEAFF,TGTGCCAGCAGTTCGCAGGGTGGCCGGAACACTGAAGCTTTCTTT
TRBJ1-1,-,-,TRBV7-9,CASKFNGRRRGNTEAFF,TGTGCCAGCAAATTTAACGGTAGACGTAGAGGGAACACTGAAGCTTTCTTT
TRBJ2-7,-,-,TRBV29-1,CSVGKRGAYYEQYF,TGCAGCGTTGGTAAACGGGGAGCTTACTACGAGCAGTACTTC
TRBJ1-5,-,TRBD1,TRBV27,CASSFRGGNQPQHF,TGTGCCAGCAGTTTCAGGGGGGGCAATCAGCCCCAGCATTTT